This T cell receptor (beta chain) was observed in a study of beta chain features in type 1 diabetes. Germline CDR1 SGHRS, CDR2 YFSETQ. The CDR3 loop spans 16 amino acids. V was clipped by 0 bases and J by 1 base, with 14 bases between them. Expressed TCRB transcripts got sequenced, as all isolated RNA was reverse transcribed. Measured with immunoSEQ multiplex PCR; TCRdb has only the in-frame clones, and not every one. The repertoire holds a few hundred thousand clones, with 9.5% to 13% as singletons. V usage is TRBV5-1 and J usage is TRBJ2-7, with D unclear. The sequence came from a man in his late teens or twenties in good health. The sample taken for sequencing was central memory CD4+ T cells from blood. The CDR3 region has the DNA TGCGCCAGCAGCTTGGGGAGAGGAGCTCAATCCTACGAGCAGTACTTC. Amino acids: CASSLGRGAQSYEQYF. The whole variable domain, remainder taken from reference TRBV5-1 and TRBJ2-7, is KAGVTQTPRYLIKTRGQQVTLSCSPISGHRSVSWYQQTPGQGLQFLFEYFSETQRNKGNFPGRFSGRQFSNSRSEMNVSTLELGDSALYLCASSLGRGAQSYEQYFGPGTRLTVT.